The 19 T cell receptor beta chains given below trace back to one sample, sequenced in a study of CD8+ T cells in alopecia areata. Alopecia areata patients gave lesional scalp punch biopsies and peripheral blood samples. Extracted RNA was reverse transcribed into cDNA, the sequencing template. Using immunoSEQ multiplex PCR, the repertoire was profiled, and TCRdb retains in-frame clones only, with some absent. The table shows 12,000 or so clones, with about 56% occurring only once. The sequenced sample consisted of skin. These receptors all stem from a human donor with alopecia areata.

This clone was detected only once. The genes are TRBV7-2 and TRBJ2-3; D remains ambiguous. Germline V gene sequence: CDR1 SGHTA, CDR2 FQGNSA. The CDR3 consists of 12 residues. V was shortened by 5 bases and J by 6 bases, with 9 bases between the two germline ends. The CDR3 sequence is CASSISRDTQYF. For the CDR3, the DNA is TGTGCCAGCAGCATATCCCGGGATACGCAGTATTTT.

The rearrangement links TRBV7-2 to TRBJ2-5, with D maybe TRBD1 (6 bases). The germline V gene encodes CDR1 SGHTA and CDR2 FQGNSA. The CDR3 spans 13 residues. V was shortened by 1 base and J by 7 bases, with 10 bases between the two germline ends. The CDR3: CASSLVQGRTQYF. The DNA of the CDR3 is TGTGCCAGCAGCTTAGTACAGGGAAGGACCCAGTACTTC.

The rearrangement uses TRBV6-1 and TRBJ2-1; D may be TRBD1 (5 bases). CDR1 is MNHNS, CDR2 SASEGT, per germline. Trimming stripped 5 bases from V and 4 bases from J, with 12 bases between. This CDR3 contains 14 residues. Here the CDR3 reads CASSTTTAYNEQFF. For the CDR3, the DNA is TGTGCCAGCAGTACGACGACAGCTTACAATGAGCAGTTCTTC.

The rearrangement joins TRBV6-6 to TRBJ2-5; 11 bases are shared with TRBD1. Germline V lookup: CDR1 MNHNY, CDR2 SVGAGI (reference sequence). There are 16 residues in the CDR3. The V and J ends lost 6 bases and 2 bases, in that order; junction bases with no gene match: 8. Written as DNA, the CDR3 is TGTGCCAGCAGCCTATTCCGGGACAGGGGGCAAGAGACCCAGTACTTC. This encodes CASSLFRDRGQETQYF.

Regarding this clone: A read error is likely, as this CDR3 ends without the conserved phenylalanine or tryptophan. This chain joins TRBV6-1 and TRBJ2-7; D perhaps matches TRBD2 (6 bases). This CDR3 is 10 amino acids long. Germline V gives CDR1 MNHNS, CDR2 SASEGT. V was cut by 10 bases and J by 3 bases, with 7 bases left in between. CDR3 sequence: CATGSYEQYL. DNA for the CDR3: TGTGCCACCGGGAGCTACGAGCAGTACCTC.

This clone was counted only a few times. The gene calls are TRBV11-2 and TRBJ2-6; D could derive from TRBD1 or TRBD2 (5 bases each). Trimming took off 5 bases at V and 2 bases at J, with 13 bases between the two ends. The germline CDR1 and CDR2 sequences are SGHAT and FQNNGV. This CDR3 contains 16 residues. CDR3 sequence (DNA): TGTGCCAGCAGCACCCTGCAGGGAGCTGGGGCCAACGTCCTGACTTTC. Its translation: CASSTLQGAGANVLTF.

This clone was picked up a small number of times. CDR3 bases: TGCAGCGTTGCAGCGACCCAAGAGACCCAGTACTTC. Its protein product is CSVAATQETQYF. The rearrangement uses TRBV29-1 and TRBJ2-5; no reliable D call. Germline V gene sequence: CDR1 SQVTM, CDR2 ANQGSEA. Trimming took 4 bases from V and 1 from J, leaving 7 bases between them. CDR3 size: 12 residues.

The chain links TRBV29-1 to TRBJ2-4, with D possibly matching TRBD1 (6 bases). CDR3 length equals 14 residues. Per the germline V gene, CDR1 is SQVTM and CDR2 is ANQGSEA. Trimming took 3 bases from V and 9 from J, leaving 18 bases between them. CDR3 region: CSVEGTRGATIQYF. The DNA of the CDR3 is TGCAGCGTTGAGGGGACAAGGGGAGCCACCATTCAGTACTTC.

This chain connects TRBV7-2 to TRBJ2-7; tentative D call: TRBD2 (5 bases). This CDR3 region has 14 residues. Trimming shortened V by 5 bases and J by 3 bases, and 14 bases separated the two germline ends. Germline CDR1 reads SGHTA; CDR2 reads FQGNSA. The CDR3 here is CASSRRVAHYEQYF. In DNA, the CDR3 is TGTGCCAGCAGCCGTAGGGTAGCGCACTACGAGCAGTACTTC.

J is TRBJ2-1 and V is TRBV27, with D possibly called TRBD1 or TRBD2 (5 bases each). The germline CDR1 and CDR2 sequences are MNHEY and SMNVEV (reference sequence). CDR3 length: 14 amino acids. V was trimmed by 5 bases and J by 6 bases, leaving 14 bases between them. The CDR3 coding sequence is TGTGCCAGCAGTCCTACCCAGGGAGCCAATGAGCAGTTCTTC. Its translation: CASSPTQGANEQFF.

The chain employs TRBV5-1 and TRBJ1-1; a weak D match, TRBD1 (5 bases). From germline, CDR1 is SGHRS and CDR2 YFSETQ. This CDR3 has 14 amino acids. Trimming took off 2 bases at V and 3 bases at J, with 11 bases between the two ends. For the CDR3, the DNA is TGCGCCAGCAGCTTCGAGGGGCGGGACACTGAAGCTTTCTTT. Its translation is CASSFEGRDTEAFF.

The table lists this clone with a few counts. V gene TRBV30 combines with J gene TRBJ2-3, with TRBD1 as a possible D gene (5 bases). Per germline, CDR1 GTSNPN and CDR2 SVGIG (reference sequence). V gave up 4 bases and J gave up 0 bases, with 17 bases separating them. This CDR3 spans 16 amino acids. The CDR3 protein is CAWNPMQGSSTDTQYF. CDR3 sequence (DNA): TGTGCCTGGAACCCGATGCAGGGCTCTAGCACAGATACGCAGTATTTT.

The chain links TRBV4-3 to TRBJ2-2; D remains unclear. The CDR3 contains 16 residues. Trimming removed 2 bases from V and 5 bases from J, with 15 bases in between. Germline CDR1 reads LGHNA; CDR2 reads YSLEER. Written as DNA, the CDR3 is TGCGCCAGCAGCCAAAGACCCAGTCCCCAGACCGGGGAGCTGTTTTTT. This encodes CASSQRPSPQTGELFF.

The chain employs TRBV19 and TRBJ1-2; a possible D gene is TRBD1 (6 bases). V was clipped by 9 bases and J by 1 base, with 15 bases between them. This CDR3 has 14 amino acids. Per the germline V gene, CDR1 is LNHDA and CDR2 is SQIVND (reference sequence). The CDR3 DNA sequence: TGTGCCAGCAAAACAGGGATGTATAACTATGGCTACACCTTC. Amino acids: CASKTGMYNYGYTF.

This clone has just a few counts. Mismatch with germline at one junction end may stem from a read error. The chain has TRBV7-7 and TRBJ2-7; 8 nucleotides line up with TRBD1. The CDR3 is 16 amino acids. CDR1 is SSHAT and CDR2 is FNYEAQ in the germline V gene (reference sequence). In DNA, the CDR3 is TGTGCTAGCAGCCAAGACGGGGACAGGACTCCGTACGAGCAGTACTTC. This gives the protein CASSQDGDRTPYEQYF.

Comment on this clone: Different DNA sequences within this sample yield the same CDR3. CDR3 in DNA: TGTGCCAGTACAGGGACGGGGGGCAATCAGCCCCAGCATTTT. This translates into CASTGTGGNQPQHF. V and J are TRBV19 and TRBJ1-5, with D possibly being TRBD1 (5 bases). The CDR3 totals 14 residues. Germline V gives CDR1 LNHDA, CDR2 SQIVND (reference sequence). V lost 7 bases, J lost 2 bases, and 12 bases lay in between. The variable domain in full, completed from reference TRBV19 and TRBJ1-5, reads DGGITQSPKYLFRKEGQNVTLSCEQNLNHDAMYWYRQDPGQGLRLIYYSQIVNDFQKGDIAEGYSVSREKKESFPLTVTSAQKNPTAFYLCASTGTGGNQPQHFGDGTRLSIL.

This chain joins TRBV28 and TRBJ2-7; D ambiguous. Trimming took off 7 bases at V and 6 bases at J, with 13 bases between the two ends. The CDR3 is 12 amino acids. Germline assignment: CDR1 MDHEN and CDR2 SYDVKM. The CDR3 nucleotides read TGTGCCAGCACCAATTCCCAGTTCGAGCAGTACTTC. The encoded protein is CASTNSQFEQYF.

This clone was seen a handful of times. The rearrangement joins TRBV27 to TRBJ1-5; 7 bases align to TRBD1. The CDR3 is 13 amino acids. V dropped 6 bases and J dropped 4; count of bases not matched to a gene: 3. Germline loops: CDR1 MNHEY, CDR2 SMNVEV (reference sequence). CDR3: CASRGTANQPQHF. CDR3 in DNA: TGTGCCAGCAGGGGGACAGCAAATCAGCCCCAGCATTTT.

The V call is TRBV9, the J call TRBJ2-7; D uncertain. Trimming cost V 3 bases and J 7 bases, with 17 bases left between them. Germline V gives CDR1 SGDLS, CDR2 YYNGEE. This CDR3 contains 14 residues. CDR3 residues: CASSARFEAQEQYF. The CDR3, as DNA: TGTGCCAGCAGCGCGCGTTTCGAGGCCCAAGAGCAGTACTTC.